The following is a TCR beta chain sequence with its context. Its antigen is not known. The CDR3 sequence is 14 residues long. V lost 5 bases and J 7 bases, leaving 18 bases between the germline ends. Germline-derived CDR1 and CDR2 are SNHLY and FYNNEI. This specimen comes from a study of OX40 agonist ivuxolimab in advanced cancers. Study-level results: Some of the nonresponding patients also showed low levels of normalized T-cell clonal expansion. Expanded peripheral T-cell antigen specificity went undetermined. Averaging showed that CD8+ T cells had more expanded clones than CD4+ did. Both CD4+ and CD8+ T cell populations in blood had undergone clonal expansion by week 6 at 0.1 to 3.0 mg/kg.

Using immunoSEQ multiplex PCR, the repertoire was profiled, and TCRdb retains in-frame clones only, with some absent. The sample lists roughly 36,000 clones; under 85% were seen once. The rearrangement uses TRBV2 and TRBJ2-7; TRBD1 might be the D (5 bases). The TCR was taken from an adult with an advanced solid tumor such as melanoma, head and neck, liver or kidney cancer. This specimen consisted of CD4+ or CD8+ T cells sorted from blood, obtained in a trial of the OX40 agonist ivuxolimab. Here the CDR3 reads CASSLTGGPMEQYF. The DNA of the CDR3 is TGTGCCAGCAGTTTAACAGGTGGCCCCATGGAGCAGTACTTC.